The 17 T cell receptor beta chains below come from one sample, sequenced in a study of T cells in Graves' hyperthyroidism and ophthalmopathy. RNA transcripts provided the source from which TCR beta CDR3 regions were amplified. HTBI primers were the set used in a first-round RT-PCR of the TCR CDR3. TCRdb reprocessed the multiplex PCR reads via MiXCR and lists one record per CDR3 protein. The data contain some 360,000 distinct CDR3 sequences, 15% to 20% of them singletons. Material: blood. All receptors come from a woman between 35 and 50 years old with Graves' ophthalmopathy.

This clonotype came up once. At one boundary the junction diverges from the germline segment, which might be a read error. V is TRBV28 and J is TRBJ2-7; TRBD1 matches 7 bases. This CDR3 region has 15 residues. Germline CDR1 and CDR2: MDHEN and SYDVKM. The CDR3 sequence: CATQILVQGNDEQCF. Here the CDR3 DNA reads TGTGCCACCCAGATCTTAGTACAGGGGAACGACGAGCAGTGCTTC.

This clonotype was observed at least ten times. This chain joins TRBV9 and TRBJ1-1; no definite D call. Trimming shortened V by 0 bases and J by 5 bases, and 8 bases separated the two germline ends. Germline loops: CDR1 SGDLS, CDR2 YYNGEE. CDR3 size: 13 residues. CDR3 region: CASSVDLYTEAFF. CDR3 coding DNA: TGTGCCAGCAGCGTAGACTTGTATACTGAAGCTTTCTTT.

Only a few counts were recorded for this clonotype. The chain combines TRBV9 with TRBJ1-5; D call uncertain. This CDR3 is built from 10 residues. Germline V lookup: CDR1 SGDLS, CDR2 YYNGEE. The CDR3 region is CAKLVGPQHF. DNA of the CDR3: TGTGCAAAGCTGGTCGGGCCCCAGCATTTT.

There are many counts of this clonotype. The rearrangement links TRBV7-3 to TRBJ2-6; weak D call: TRBD2 (6 bases). The V end was cut by 3 bases, the J end by 0 bases, with 12 bases between. Per germline, CDR1 SGHTA and CDR2 FQGTGA. There are 17 residues in the CDR3. The CDR3 sequence is CASSFGGIHSGANVLTF. In nucleotides, the CDR3 is TGTGCCAGCAGCTTTGGGGGGATCCACTCTGGGGCCAACGTCCTGACTTTC.

This clonotype was recorded at least ten times. The rearrangement links TRBV6-1 to TRBJ2-5, with TRBD1 matching over 7 bases. Losses at the gene ends were 4 bases for V and 0 bases for J; bases not matched to a gene: 5. The length of the CDR3 is 15 residues. Germline V gene data show CDR1 as MNHNS and CDR2 as SASEGT. The CDR3 region has the DNA TGTGCCAGCAGTGTCAACAGGGGTTACCAAGAGACCCAGTACTTC. Its protein is CASSVNRGYQETQYF.

The table lists this clonotype with many counts. The chain is built from TRBV7-9 and TRBJ2-2, with TRBD2 matching 7 bases. CDR3 size: 15 residues. CDR1 SEHNR and CDR2 FQNEAQ come from the germline V gene (reference sequence). The V segment lost 3 bases and the J segment 0 bases; nucleotides outside the gene matches: 1. The DNA of the CDR3 is TGTGCCAGCAGCTTGGGGGGGACGAACACCGGGGAGCTGTTTTTT. It codes for CASSLGGTNTGELFF.

This clonotype was counted many times. The genes are TRBV14 and TRBJ1-1, with a possible D match to TRBD1 (6 bases). The germline V gene has CDR1 SGHDN and CDR2 FVKESK. Trimming took off 8 bases at V and 5 bases at J, with 12 bases between the two ends. This CDR3 region has 12 residues. CDR3: CASLNRVTEAFF. DNA of the CDR3: TGTGCCAGCCTAAACAGGGTAACTGAAGCTTTCTTT.

There are many counts of this clonotype. The V gene is TRBV28, the J gene TRBJ1-1; D unclear. The CDR3 length is 14 residues. Germline CDR1 is MDHEN and CDR2 is SYDVKM. V lost 5 bases to trimming and J lost 1 base, with 11 bases between them. CDR3 amino acids: CASSMYLENTEAFF. DNA of the CDR3: TGTGCCAGCAGTATGTATTTAGAGAACACTGAAGCTTTCTTT. The whole variable domain, filled in from reference TRBV28 and TRBJ1-1, reads DVKVTQSSRYLVKRTGEKVFLECVQDMDHENMFWYRQDPGLGLRLIYFSYDVKMKEKGDIPEGYSVSREKKERFSLILESASTNQTSMYLCASSMYLENTEAFFGQGTRLTVV.

This clonotype has at least ten counts. The chain has TRBV6-2 or TRBV6-3 and TRBJ2-5; 8 bases map to TRBD1. CDR1 is MNHEY, CDR2 SVGEGT, per germline. The trim removed 6 bases at V and 3 bases at J, leaving 9 bases unmatched. The CDR3 has 15 residues. CDR3 in DNA: TGTGCCAGCAGCCGCCGGGACAGGTTAAAAGAGACCCAGTACTTC. Protein product: CASSRRDRLKETQYF.

In this sample, this clonotype turned up many times. CDR3 in DNA: TGCAGCGTGCGTGGACTAGCGGATTCAGCCTACGAGCAGTACTTC. It translates to CSVRGLADSAYEQYF. This chain uses TRBV29-1 with TRBJ2-7, with TRBD2 identical over 10 bases. V lost 6 bases and J lost 2; bases outside the gene matches: 10. The CDR3 covers 15 residues. The germline CDR1 and CDR2 sequences are SQVTM and ANQGSEA.

This clonotype was detected ten times or more. This rearrangement joins TRBV20-1 to TRBJ2-6, with a possible D match to TRBD1 (6 bases). The CDR3 has 16 residues. Deletions cut 3 bases from V and 4 bases from J, with 16 bases between. In germline, CDR1 is DFQATT, CDR2 SNEGSKA (reference sequence). The CDR3: CSARNPHREGANVLTF. CDR3 sequence (DNA): TGCAGTGCTAGGAATCCACACAGGGAGGGGGCCAACGTCCTGACTTTC.

This clonotype was seen more than once but under ten times. The rearrangement uses TRBV4-1 and TRBJ2-7, with a tentative D call TRBD2 (5 bases). This CDR3 comprises 12 residues. Germline V CDR1 and CDR2: MGHRA, YSYEKL. V lost 5 bases and J lost 7, with 12 bases in between. CDR3 DNA: TGCGCCAGCAGCACCCGGACGGGGGAGCAGTACTTC. Translating it yields CASSTRTGEQYF.

This clonotype was seen at least ten times. The chain employs TRBV30 and TRBJ2-7; D possibly corresponds to TRBD1 (5 bases). The CDR3 runs to 15 residues. Trimming stripped 3 bases from V and 3 bases from J, with 18 bases between. The germline CDR1 and CDR2 sequences are GTSNPN and SVGIG (reference sequence). The CDR3 region is CAWRSLGRKGYEQYF. Written as DNA, the CDR3 is TGTGCCTGGAGATCCCTGGGGCGGAAGGGCTACGAGCAGTACTTC. The whole variable domain, remainder taken from reference TRBV30 and TRBJ2-7, is SQTIHQWPATLVQPVGSPLSLECTVEGTSNPNLYWYRQAAGRGLQLLFYSVGIGQISSEVPQNLSASRPQDRQFILSSKKLLLSDSGFYLCAWRSLGRKGYEQYFGPGTRLTVT.

This clonotype occurred many times. The chain links TRBV2 to TRBJ1-1, with TRBD1 identical over 9 bases. V gave up 6 bases and J gave up 1 base; unmatched junction bases: 9. The CDR3 is 16 residues long. Germline values: CDR1 SNHLY, CDR2 FYNNEI. CDR3 DNA: TGTGCCAGCAGAGGCGGGACAGGGTTCCCGAACACTGAAGCTTTCTTT. Its translation: CASRGGTGFPNTEAFF.

This rearrangement joins TRBV11-2 to TRBJ1-1; no firm D call. From germline, CDR1 is SGHAT and CDR2 FQNNGV. V lost 0 bases and J 8 bases, leaving 16 bases between the germline ends. This CDR3 spans 15 amino acids. The CDR3 coding sequence is TGTGCCAGCAGCTTAGACAGTGGCCGCACTAGCGAAGCTTTCTTT. The encoded protein is CASSLDSGRTSEAFF.

In its sample, this clonotype was seen many times. The chain is built from TRBV4-1 and TRBJ1-1, with D tentatively TRBD1 (5 bases). The CDR3 is made up of 16 amino acids. Germline V gene data show CDR1 as MGHRA and CDR2 as YSYEKL. V lost 4 bases and J lost 5, with 20 bases in between. CDR3: CASSRQTGTVETEAFF. CDR3 coding DNA: TGCGCCAGCAGCCGCCAAACCGGGACCGTGGAGACTGAAGCTTTCTTT.

This clonotype was recorded at least ten times. The chain employs TRBV6-6 and TRBJ1-5; 7 nucleotides align to TRBD1. The CDR3 is made up of 18 amino acids. Germline assignment: CDR1 MNHNY and CDR2 SVGAGI (reference sequence). The trim removed 6 bases at V and 4 bases at J, leaving 18 bases unmatched. CDR3 amino acids: CASSLTGMSLQRNQPQHF. The CDR3 DNA reads TGTGCCAGCAGCCTGACAGGGATGTCGCTCCAACGGAATCAGCCCCAGCATTTT.